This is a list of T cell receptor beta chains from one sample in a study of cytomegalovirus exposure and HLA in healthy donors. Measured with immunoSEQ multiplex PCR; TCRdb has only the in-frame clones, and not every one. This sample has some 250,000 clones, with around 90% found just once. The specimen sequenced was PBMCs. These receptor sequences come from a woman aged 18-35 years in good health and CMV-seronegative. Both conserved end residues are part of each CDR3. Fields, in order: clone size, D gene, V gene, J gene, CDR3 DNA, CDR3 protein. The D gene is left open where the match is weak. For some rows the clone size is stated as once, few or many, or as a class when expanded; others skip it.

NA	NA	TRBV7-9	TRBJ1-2	TGTGCCAGCAGCCCGAGGGGGGGGAACTATGGCTACACCTTC	CASSPRGGNYGYTF
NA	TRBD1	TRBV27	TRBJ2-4	TGTGCCAGCAGTCCTCGGACAGGGGCCAAAAACATTCAGTACTTC	CASSPRTGAKNIQYF
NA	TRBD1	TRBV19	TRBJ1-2	TGTGCCAGTAGTATCATCGGGACAGGTTCCTATGGCTACACCTTC	CASSIIGTGSYGYTF
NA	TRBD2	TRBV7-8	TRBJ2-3	TGTGCCAGCAGCTTTGGTCCTAGCGGAGTTACAGATACGCAGTATTTT	CASSFGPSGVTDTQYF
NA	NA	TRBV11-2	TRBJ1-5	TGTGCCAGCAGCGCAGGGTTGAGCAATCAGCCCCAGCATTTT	CASSAGLSNQPQHF
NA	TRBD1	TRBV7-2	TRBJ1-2	TGTGCCAGCAGCTTAGTGGAGGGGGCGGGTAACTATGGCTACACCTTC	CASSLVEGAGNYGYTF
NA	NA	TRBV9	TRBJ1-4	TGTGCCAGCAGCGTAAACAGCCTTAATGAAAAACTGTTTTTT	CASSVNSLNEKLFF
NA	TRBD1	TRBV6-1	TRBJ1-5	TGTGCCAGCAGTGAGGGGACAGGGGGGCAGCCCCAGCATTTT	CASSEGTGGQPQHF
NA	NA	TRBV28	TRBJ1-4	TGTGCCAGCAGTTTAGGCCTAGGGGTTGAAAAACTGTTTTTT	CASSLGLGVEKLFF
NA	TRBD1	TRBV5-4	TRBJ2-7	TGTGCCAGCAGCTTTGGGACAGCCTACGAGCAGTACTTC	CASSFGTAYEQYF
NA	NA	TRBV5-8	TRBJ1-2	TGTGCCAGCAGCTTGGGGGCAGGGGTCTATGGCTACACCTTC	CASSLGAGVYGYTF
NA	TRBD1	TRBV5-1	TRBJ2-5	TGCGCCAGCAGCTCTACAGGGGGCTTAGTGGAGACCCAGTACTTC	CASSSTGGLVETQYF
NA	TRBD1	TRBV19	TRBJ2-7	TGTGCCAGTAGCCCCAGACAGGGGGCGTACGAGCAGTACTTC	CASSPRQGAYEQYF
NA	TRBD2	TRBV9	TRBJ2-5	TGTGCCAGCAGCGGAAGCCCCCAAACTAGCGGGAAAGAGACCCAGTACTTC	CASSGSPQTSGKETQYF
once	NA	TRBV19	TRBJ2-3	TGTGCCAGTAGTGTCCAGCGAGTGGATACGCAGTATTTT	CASSVQRVDTQYF
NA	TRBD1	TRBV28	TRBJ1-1	TGTGCCAGCAGTTTCGTAGACAGGGTCCCTGAAGCTTTCTTT	CASSFVDRVPEAFF
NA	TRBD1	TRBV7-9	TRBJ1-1	TGTGCCAGCAGCTTACAGGGGGGTAACACTGAAGCTTTCTTT	CASSLQGGNTEAFF
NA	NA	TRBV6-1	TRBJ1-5	TGTGCCAGCAGTGAAGCAACAGGGTTCAATCAGCCCCAGCATTTT	CASSEATGFNQPQHF
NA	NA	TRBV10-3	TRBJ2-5	TGTGCCACCCATGGACTGCGTCAAGAGACCCAGTACTTC	CATHGLRQETQYF
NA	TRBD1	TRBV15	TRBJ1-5	TGTGCCACCAGCACCTCAGGGGGCCCAACGGTTAGCAATCAGCCCCAGCATTTT	CATSTSGGPTVSNQPQHF
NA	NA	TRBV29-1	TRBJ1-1	TGCAGCGGTCCCGGGGGGGCAGGGCGAGGTAGTACTGAAGCTTTCTTT	CSGPGGAGRGSTEAFF
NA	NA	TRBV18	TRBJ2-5	TGTGCCAGCTCACCGGGAGCGGGTATGGTGACCCAGTACTTC	CASSPGAGMVTQYF
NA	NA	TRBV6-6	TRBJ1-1	TGTGCCAGCAGTAAAGACAGGCCGAACACTGAAGCTTTCTTT	CASSKDRPNTEAFF
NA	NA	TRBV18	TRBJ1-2	TGTGCCAGCTCACCTCCTGACACGGGAGTTTTTGGCTACACCTTC	CASSPPDTGVFGYTF
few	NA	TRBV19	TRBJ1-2	TGTGCCAGTAGTAACAAGAACTATGGCTACACCTTC	CASSNKNYGYTF
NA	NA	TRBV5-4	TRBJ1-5	TGTGCCAGCAGCTTGTACGGTAGCAATCAGCCCCAGCATTTT	CASSLYGSNQPQHF
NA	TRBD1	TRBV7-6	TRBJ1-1	TGTGCCAGCAGCGCCGGACAGGCGAACACTGAAGCTTTCTTT	CASSAGQANTEAFF
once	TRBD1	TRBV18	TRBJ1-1	TGTGCCAGCTCACCCTGGACAGGCAGGAACACTGAAGCTTTCTTT	CASSPWTGRNTEAFF
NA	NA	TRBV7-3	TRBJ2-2	TGTGCCAGCAGCTTAGGCAACACCGGGGAGCTGTTTTTT	CASSLGNTGELFF
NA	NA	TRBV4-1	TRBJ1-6	TGCGCCAGCAGCCCCGCCCCGACCGACACCTATAATTCACCCCTCCACTTT	CASSPAPTDTYNSPLHF
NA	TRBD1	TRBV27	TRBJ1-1	TGTGCCAGCAGACGACAGGGCAACACTGAAGCTTTCTTT	CASRRQGNTEAFF
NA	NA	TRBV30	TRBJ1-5	TGTGCCTGGAGTGTCCAGGGTAATCAGCCCCAGCATTTT	CAWSVQGNQPQHF
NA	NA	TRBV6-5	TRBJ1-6	TGTGCCAGCAGCTACGACAGTTATAATTCACCCCTCCACTTT	CASSYDSYNSPLHF
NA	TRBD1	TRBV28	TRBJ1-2	TGTGCCAGCAGAAAAGTGACAGGGGGCACCCTCTATGGCTACACCTTC	CASRKVTGGTLYGYTF
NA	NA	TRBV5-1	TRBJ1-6	TGCGCCAGCAGAACGACTTCGGGGAATTCACCCCTCCACTTT	CASRTTSGNSPLHF
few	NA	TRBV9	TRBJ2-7	TGTGCCAGCAGCGTAGAAACAGTGCCTTCCTACGAGCAGTACTTC	CASSVETVPSYEQYF
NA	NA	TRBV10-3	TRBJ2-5	TGTGCCATCAGTGCCCGGGATGGGGAAGAGACCCAGTACTTC	CAISARDGEETQYF
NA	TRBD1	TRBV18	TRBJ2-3	TGTGCCAGCTCATCCCTCCCGGGACAGGGTGGGACAGATACGCAGTATTTT	CASSSLPGQGGTDTQYF
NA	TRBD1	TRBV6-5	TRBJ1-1	TGTGCCAGCGGAGAACGACAGGGGGCAATCACTGAAGCTTTCTTT	CASGERQGAITEAFF
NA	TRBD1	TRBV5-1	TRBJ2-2	TGCGCCAGCAGCCAAGACTCGACAGGGACGAACACCGGGGAGCTGTTTTTT	CASSQDSTGTNTGELFF
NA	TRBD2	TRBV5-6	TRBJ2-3	TGTGCCAGCAGACCGGGGACTAGCCCCCCAGATACGCAGTATTTT	CASRPGTSPPDTQYF